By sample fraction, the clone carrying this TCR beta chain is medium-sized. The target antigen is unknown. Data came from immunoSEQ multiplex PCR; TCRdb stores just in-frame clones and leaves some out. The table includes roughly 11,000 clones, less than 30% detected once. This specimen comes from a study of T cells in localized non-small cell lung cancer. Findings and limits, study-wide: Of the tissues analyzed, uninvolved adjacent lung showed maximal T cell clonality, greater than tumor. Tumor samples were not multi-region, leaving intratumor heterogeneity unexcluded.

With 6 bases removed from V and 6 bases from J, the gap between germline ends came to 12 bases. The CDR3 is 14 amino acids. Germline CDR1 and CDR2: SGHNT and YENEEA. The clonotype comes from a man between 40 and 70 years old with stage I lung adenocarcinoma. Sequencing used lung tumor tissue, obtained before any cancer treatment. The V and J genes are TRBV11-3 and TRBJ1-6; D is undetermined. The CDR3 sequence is CASRTDGINSPLHF. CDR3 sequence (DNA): TGTGCCAGCAGGACCGATGGTATTAATTCACCCCTCCACTTT.